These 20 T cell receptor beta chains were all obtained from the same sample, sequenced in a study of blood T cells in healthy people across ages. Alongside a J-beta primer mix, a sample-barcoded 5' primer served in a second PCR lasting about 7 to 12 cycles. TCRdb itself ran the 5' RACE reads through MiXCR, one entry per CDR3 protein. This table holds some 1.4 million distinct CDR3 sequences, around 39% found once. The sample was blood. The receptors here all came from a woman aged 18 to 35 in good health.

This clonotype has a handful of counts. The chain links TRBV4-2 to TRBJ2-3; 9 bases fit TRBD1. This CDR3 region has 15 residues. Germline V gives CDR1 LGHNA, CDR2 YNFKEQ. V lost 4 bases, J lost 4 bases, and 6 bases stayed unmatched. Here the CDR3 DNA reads TGTGCCAGCAGCCCAGGGACAGGGAGTGCAGATACGCAGTATTTT. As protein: CASSPGTGSADTQYF.

CDR3 protein: CASSLEAGAAVETQYF. The CDR3 DNA reads as TGTGCCAGCAGCTTAGAGGCGGGTGCTGCCGTAGAGACCCAGTACTTC. This chain uses TRBV7-6 with TRBJ2-5; the D gene is possibly TRBD2 (5 bases). The CDR3 loop spans 16 amino acids. The V and J ends lost 1 base and 4 bases respectively, with 16 bases between them. Germline V gives CDR1 SGHVS, CDR2 FNYEAQ.

CDR3 sequence reads: CASSSSSGMGGYTF. DNA of the CDR3: TGTGCCAGCAGTTCATCCTCAGGGATGGGCGGCTACACCTTC. The chain employs TRBV27 and TRBJ1-2; D might be TRBD1 (5 bases). This CDR3 region has 14 residues. The V end was cut by 4 bases, the J end by 8 bases, with 17 bases between. Per the germline V gene, CDR1 is MNHEY and CDR2 is SMNVEV (reference sequence).

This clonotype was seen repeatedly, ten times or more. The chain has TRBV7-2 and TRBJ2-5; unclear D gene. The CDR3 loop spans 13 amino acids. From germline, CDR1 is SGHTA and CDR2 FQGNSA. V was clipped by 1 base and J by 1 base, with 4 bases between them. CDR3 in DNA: TGTGCCAGCAGCTTAGACAGCCAAGAGACCCAGTACTTC. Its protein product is CASSLDSQETQYF.

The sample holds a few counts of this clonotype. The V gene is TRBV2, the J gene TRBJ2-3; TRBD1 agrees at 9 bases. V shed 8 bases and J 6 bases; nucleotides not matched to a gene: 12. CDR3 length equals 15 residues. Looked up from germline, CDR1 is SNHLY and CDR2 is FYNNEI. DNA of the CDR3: TGTGCCAGCCTTGGAATTGGGACAGGGTTCGATACGCAGTATTTT. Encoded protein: CASLGIGTGFDTQYF.

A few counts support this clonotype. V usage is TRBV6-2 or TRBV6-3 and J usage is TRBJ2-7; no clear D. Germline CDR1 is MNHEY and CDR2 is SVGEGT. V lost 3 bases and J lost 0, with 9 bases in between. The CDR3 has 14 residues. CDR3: CASSYGPPSYEQYF. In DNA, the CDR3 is TGTGCCAGCAGTTATGGTCCACCCTCCTACGAGCAGTACTTC.

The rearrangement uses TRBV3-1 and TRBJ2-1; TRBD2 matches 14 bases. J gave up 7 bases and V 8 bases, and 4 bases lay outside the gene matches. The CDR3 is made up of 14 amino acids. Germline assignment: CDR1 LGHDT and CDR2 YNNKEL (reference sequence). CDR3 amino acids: CASGLAGGQNEQFF. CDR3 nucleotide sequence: TGTGCCAGCGGACTAGCGGGGGGTCAGAATGAGCAGTTCTTC.

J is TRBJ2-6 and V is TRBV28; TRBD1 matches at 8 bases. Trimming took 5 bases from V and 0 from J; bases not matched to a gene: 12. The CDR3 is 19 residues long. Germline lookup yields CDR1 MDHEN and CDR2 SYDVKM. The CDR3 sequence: CASSPTRTGISSGANVLTF. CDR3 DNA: TGTGCCAGCAGTCCAACCCGGACAGGGATTAGCTCTGGGGCCAACGTCCTGACTTTC. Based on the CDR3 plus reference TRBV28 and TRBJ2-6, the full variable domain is DVKVTQSSRYLVKRTGEKVFLECVQDMDHENMFWYRQDPGLGLRLIYFSYDVKMKEKGDIPEGYSVSREKKERFSLILESASTNQTSMYLCASSPTRTGISSGANVLTFGAGSRLTVL.

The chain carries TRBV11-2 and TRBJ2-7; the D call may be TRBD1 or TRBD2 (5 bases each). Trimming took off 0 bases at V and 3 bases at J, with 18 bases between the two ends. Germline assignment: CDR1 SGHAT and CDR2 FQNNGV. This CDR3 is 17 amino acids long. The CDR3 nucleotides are TGTGCCAGCAGCTTAGATAGAGGGGCGGCGACTCACTACGAGCAGTACTTC. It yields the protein CASSLDRGAATHYEQYF.

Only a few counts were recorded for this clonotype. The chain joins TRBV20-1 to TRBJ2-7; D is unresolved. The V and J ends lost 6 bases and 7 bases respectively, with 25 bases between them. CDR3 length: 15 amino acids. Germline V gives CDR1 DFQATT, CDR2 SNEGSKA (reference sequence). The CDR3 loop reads CSAAKASWFSNEQYF. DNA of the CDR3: TGCAGTGCGGCTAAAGCTAGTTGGTTTAGCAATGAGCAGTACTTC.

CDR3 in DNA: TGCAGTGCTCCAGGGTCCAACCCCCCGTCACCCCTCCACTTT. It is translated as CSAPGSNPPSPLHF. This sequence joins TRBV20-1 and TRBJ1-6; D possibly corresponds to TRBD1 (5 bases). The CDR3 consists of 14 residues. V was trimmed by 5 bases and J by 10 bases, leaving 18 bases between them. From germline, CDR1 is DFQATT and CDR2 SNEGSKA (reference sequence).

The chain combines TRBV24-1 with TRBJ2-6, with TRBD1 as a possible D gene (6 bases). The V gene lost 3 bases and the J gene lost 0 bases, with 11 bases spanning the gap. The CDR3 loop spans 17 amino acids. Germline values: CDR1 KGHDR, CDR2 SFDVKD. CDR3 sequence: CATSDPRGNSGANVLTF. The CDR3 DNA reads TGTGCCACCAGTGATCCCAGGGGTAACTCTGGGGCCAACGTCCTGACTTTC.

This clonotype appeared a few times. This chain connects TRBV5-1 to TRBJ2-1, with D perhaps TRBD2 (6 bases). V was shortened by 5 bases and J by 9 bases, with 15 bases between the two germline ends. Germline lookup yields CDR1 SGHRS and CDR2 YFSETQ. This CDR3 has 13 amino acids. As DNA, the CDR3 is TGCGCCAGCAGGTCTGCGGAGGGAACTGAGCAGTTCTTC. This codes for CASRSAEGTEQFF. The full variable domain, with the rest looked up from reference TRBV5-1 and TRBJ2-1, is KAGVTQTPRYLIKTRGQQVTLSCSPISGHRSVSWYQQTPGQGLQFLFEYFSETQRNKGNFPGRFSGRQFSNSRSEMNVSTLELGDSALYLCASRSAEGTEQFFGPGTRLTVL.

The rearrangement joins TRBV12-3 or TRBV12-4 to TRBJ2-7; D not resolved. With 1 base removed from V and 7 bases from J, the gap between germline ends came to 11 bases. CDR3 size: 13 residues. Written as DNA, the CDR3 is TGTGCCAGCAGTTTAGGCGTCACCTCGGAGCAGTACTTC. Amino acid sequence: CASSLGVTSEQYF.

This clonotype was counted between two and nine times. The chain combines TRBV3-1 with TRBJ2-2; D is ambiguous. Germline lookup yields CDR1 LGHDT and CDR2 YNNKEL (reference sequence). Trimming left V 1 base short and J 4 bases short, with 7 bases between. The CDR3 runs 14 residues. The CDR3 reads CASSQGGITGELFF. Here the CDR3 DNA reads TGTGCCAGCAGCCAAGGCGGAATCACCGGGGAGCTGTTTTTT.

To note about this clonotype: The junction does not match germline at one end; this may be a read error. The CDR3 bases are TGTGCCAGCAGCCCAGCCGGGGATCCCTACGGGCAGTACTTC. Protein product: CASSPAGDPYGQYF. The J gene is TRBJ2-7, the V gene TRBV6-2 or TRBV6-3, with a tentative D call TRBD2 (5 bases). CDR3 length: 14 residues. CDR1 and CDR2 (germline): MNHEY, SVGEGT.

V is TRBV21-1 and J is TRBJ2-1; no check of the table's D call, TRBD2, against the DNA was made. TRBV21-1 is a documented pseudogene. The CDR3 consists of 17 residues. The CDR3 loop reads CASSETSAKSSYNEQFF. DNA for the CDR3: TGTGCCAGCAGCGAGACTAGCGCTAAGAGCTCCTACAATGAGCAGTTCTTC.

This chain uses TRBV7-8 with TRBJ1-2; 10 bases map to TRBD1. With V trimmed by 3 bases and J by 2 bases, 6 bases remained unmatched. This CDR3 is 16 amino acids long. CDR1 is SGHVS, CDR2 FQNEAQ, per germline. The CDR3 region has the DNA TGTGCCAGCAGCTTGGGGACAGGGGTAACAAACTATGGCTACACCTTC. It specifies CASSLGTGVTNYGYTF.

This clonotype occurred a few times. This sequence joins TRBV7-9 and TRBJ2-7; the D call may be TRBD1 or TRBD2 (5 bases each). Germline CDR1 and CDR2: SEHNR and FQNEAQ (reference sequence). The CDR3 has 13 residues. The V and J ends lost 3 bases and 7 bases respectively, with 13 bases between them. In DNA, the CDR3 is TGTGCCAGCAGCTTTACGGGGCGCGATGAGCAGTACTTC. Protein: CASSFTGRDEQYF.

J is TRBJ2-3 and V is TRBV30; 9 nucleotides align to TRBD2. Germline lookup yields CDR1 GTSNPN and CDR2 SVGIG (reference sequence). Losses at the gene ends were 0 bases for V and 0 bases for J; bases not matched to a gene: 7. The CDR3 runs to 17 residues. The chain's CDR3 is CAWSVQKRGASTDTQYF. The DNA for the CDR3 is TGTGCCTGGAGTGTACAGAAGCGGGGGGCTAGCACAGATACGCAGTATTTT.